The clone carrying this T cell receptor (beta chain) was seen only a few times. This sample is part of a study of blood T cells in healthy people across ages. V was cut by 6 bases and J by 13 bases, with 16 bases left in between. This CDR3 spans 12 amino acids. Alongside a J-beta primer mix, a sample-barcoded 5' primer served in a second PCR lasting roughly 6 to 11 cycles. Each CDR3 protein gets one entry after TCRdb re-called the 5' RACE reads with MiXCR. The data contain around 850,000 distinct CDR3 sequences, around 34% of them singletons. The sequence was collected from a man younger than 35 in good health. The sequenced sample was blood. The genes are TRBV12-3 or TRBV12-4 and TRBJ2-4; tentatively, D is TRBD2 (5 bases). CDR3 in DNA: TGTGCCAGCAGCTCGCCACCAAGGGAGCAGTACTTC. It is translated as CASSSPPREQYF.